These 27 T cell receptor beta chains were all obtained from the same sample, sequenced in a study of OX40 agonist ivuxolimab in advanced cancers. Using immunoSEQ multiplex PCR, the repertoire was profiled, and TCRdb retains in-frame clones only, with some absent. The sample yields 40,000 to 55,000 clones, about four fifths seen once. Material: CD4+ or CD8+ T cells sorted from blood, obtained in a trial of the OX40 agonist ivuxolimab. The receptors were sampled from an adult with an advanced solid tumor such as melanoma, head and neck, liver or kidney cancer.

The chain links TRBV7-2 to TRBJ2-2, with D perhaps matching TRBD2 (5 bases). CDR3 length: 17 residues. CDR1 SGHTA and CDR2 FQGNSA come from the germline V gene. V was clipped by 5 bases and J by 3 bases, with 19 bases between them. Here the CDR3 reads CASSGPRAVRDTGELFF. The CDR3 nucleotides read TGTGCCAGCAGCGGACCCCGGGCCGTGAGGGACACCGGGGAGCTGTTTTTT. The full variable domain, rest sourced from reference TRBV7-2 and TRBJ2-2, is GAGVSQSPSNKVTEKGKDVELRCDPISGHTALYWYRQSLGQGLEFLIYFQGNSAPDKSGLPSDRFSAERTGGSVSTLTIQRTQQEDSAVYLCASSGPRAVRDTGELFFGEGSRLTVL.

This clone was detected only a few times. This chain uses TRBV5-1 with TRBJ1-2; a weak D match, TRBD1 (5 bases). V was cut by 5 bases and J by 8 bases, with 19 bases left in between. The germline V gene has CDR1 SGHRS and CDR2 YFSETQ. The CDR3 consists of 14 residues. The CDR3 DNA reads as TGCGCCAGCAGTTCCGAAGGGGTGGGAACGGGCTACACCTTC. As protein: CASSSEGVGTGYTF.

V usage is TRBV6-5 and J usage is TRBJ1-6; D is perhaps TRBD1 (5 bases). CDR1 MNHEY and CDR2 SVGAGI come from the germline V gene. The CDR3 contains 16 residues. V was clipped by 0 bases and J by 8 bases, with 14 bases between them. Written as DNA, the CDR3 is TGTGCCAGCAGTTACTCGAAATACAGGCGGGATTCACCCCTCCACTTT. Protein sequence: CASSYSKYRRDSPLHF.

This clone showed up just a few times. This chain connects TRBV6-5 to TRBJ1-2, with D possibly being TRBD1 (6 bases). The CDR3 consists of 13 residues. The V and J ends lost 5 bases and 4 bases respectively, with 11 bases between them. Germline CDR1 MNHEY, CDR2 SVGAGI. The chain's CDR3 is CASSPTGTYGYTF. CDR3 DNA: TGTGCCAGCAGTCCTACAGGGACCTATGGCTACACCTTC.

CDR3 protein: CASSLETHPYEQYF. The CDR3 nucleotides are TGTGCCAGCAGCTTAGAGACGCACCCCTACGAGCAGTACTTC. The chain employs TRBV7-9 and TRBJ2-7; D uncertain. Trimming stripped 1 base from V and 2 bases from J, with 9 bases between. CDR1 is SEHNR and CDR2 is FQNEAQ in the germline V gene (reference sequence). The CDR3 is made up of 14 amino acids.

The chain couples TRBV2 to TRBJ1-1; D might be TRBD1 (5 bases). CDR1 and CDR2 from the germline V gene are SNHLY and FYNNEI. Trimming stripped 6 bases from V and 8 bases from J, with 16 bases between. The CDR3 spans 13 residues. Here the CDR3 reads CASSLPLTAEAFF. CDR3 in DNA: TGTGCCAGCAGCCTCCCATTGACAGCCGAAGCTTTCTTT. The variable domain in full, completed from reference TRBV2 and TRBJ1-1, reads EPEVTQTPSHQVTQMGQEVILRCVPISNHLYFYWYRQILGQKVEFLVSFYNNEISEKSEIFDDQFSVERPDGSNFTLKIRSTKLEDSAMYFCASSLPLTAEAFFGQGTRLTVV.

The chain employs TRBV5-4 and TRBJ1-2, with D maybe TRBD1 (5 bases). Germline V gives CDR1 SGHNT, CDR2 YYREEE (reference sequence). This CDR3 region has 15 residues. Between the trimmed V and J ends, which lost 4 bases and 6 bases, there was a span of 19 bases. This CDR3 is CASSQPGTPAHGYTF. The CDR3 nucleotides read TGTGCCAGCAGCCAACCCGGGACCCCGGCGCATGGCTACACCTTC.

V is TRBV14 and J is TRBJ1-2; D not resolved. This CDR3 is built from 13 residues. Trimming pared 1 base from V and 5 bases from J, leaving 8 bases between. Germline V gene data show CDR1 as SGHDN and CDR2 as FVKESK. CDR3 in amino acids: CASSQVGNYGYTF. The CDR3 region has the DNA TGTGCCAGCAGCCAAGTGGGGAATTATGGCTACACCTTC.

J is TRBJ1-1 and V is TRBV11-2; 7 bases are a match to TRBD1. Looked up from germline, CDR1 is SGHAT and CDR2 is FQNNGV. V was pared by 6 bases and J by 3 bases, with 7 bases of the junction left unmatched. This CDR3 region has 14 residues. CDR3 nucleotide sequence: TGTGCCAGCAGGCAGGGGACAGTCCACACTGAAGCTTTCTTT. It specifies CASRQGTVHTEAFF.

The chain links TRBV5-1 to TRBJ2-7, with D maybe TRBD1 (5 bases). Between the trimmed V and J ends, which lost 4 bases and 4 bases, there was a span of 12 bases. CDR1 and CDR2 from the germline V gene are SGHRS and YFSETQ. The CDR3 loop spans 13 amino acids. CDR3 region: CASSLQDFYEQYF. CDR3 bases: TGCGCCAGCAGCCTACAGGATTTTTACGAGCAGTACTTC.

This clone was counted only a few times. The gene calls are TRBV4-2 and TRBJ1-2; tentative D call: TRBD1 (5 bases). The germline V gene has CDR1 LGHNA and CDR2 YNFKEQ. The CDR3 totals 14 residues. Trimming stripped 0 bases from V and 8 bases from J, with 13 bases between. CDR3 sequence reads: CASSQDRQGPGYTF. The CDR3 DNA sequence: TGTGCCAGCAGCCAAGATCGCCAGGGACCCGGCTACACCTTC.

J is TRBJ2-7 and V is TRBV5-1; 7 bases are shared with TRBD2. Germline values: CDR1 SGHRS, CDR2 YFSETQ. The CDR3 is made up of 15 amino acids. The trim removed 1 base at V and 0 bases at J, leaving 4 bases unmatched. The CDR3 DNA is TGCGCCAGCAGCTTGCGCGGCGGGAGCTCCTACGAGCAGTACTTC. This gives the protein CASSLRGGSSYEQYF.

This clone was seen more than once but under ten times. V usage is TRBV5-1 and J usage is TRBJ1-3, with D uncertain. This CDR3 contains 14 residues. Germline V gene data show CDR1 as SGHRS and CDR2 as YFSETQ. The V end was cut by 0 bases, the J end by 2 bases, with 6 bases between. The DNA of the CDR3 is TGCGCCAGCAGCTTGGCCGGGACTGGAAACACCATATATTTT. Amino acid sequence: CASSLAGTGNTIYF. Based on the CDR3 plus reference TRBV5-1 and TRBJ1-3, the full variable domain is KAGVTQTPRYLIKTRGQQVTLSCSPISGHRSVSWYQQTPGQGLQFLFEYFSETQRNKGNFPGRFSGRQFSNSRSEMNVSTLELGDSALYLCASSLAGTGNTIYFGEGSWLTVV.

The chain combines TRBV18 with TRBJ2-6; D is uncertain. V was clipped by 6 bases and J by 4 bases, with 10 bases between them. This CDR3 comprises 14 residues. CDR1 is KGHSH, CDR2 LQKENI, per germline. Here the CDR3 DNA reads TGTGCCAGCTCTACGGCGGCCGGGGCCAACGTCCTGACTTTC. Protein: CASSTAAGANVLTF.

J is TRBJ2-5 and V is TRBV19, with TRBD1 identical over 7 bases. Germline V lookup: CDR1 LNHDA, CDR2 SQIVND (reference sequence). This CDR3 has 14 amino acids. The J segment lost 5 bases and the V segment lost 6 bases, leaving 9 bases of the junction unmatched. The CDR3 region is CASSPGDSRETQYF. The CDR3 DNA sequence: TGTGCCAGTAGCCCCGGGGACAGTCGGGAGACCCAGTACTTC.

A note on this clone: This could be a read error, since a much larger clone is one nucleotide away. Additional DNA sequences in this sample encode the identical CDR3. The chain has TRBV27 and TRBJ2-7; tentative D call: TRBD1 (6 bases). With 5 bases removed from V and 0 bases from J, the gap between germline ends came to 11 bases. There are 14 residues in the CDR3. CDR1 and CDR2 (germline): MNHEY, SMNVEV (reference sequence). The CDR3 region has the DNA TGTGCCAGCAGTCGTGACAGGAACTCCTACGAGCAGTACTTC. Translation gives CASSRDRNSYEQYF.

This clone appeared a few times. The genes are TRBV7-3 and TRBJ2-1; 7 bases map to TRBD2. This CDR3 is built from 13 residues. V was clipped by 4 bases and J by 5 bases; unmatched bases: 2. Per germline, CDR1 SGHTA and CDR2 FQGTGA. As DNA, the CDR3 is TGTGCCAGCAGCTCGCTAGCGGACAATGAGCAGTTCTTC. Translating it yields CASSSLADNEQFF.

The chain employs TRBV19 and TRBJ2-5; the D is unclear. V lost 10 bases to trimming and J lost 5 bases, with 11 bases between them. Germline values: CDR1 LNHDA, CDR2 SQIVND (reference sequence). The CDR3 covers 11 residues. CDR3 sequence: CATLIGETQYF. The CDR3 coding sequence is TGTGCCACTTTGATCGGGGAGACCCAGTACTTC.

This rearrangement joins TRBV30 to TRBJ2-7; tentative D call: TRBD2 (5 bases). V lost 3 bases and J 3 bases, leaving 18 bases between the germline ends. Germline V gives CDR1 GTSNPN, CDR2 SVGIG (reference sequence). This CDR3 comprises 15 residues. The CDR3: CAWRGDYLHNYEQYF. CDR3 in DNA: TGTGCCTGGAGGGGAGACTACCTACATAACTACGAGCAGTACTTC.

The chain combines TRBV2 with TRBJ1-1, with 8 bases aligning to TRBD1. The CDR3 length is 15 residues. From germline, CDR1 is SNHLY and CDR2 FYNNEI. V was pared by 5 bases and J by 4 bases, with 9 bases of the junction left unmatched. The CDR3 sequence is CASSSKQGGSTEAFF. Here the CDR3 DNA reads TGTGCCAGCAGTTCCAAACAGGGGGGCTCCACTGAAGCTTTCTTT.

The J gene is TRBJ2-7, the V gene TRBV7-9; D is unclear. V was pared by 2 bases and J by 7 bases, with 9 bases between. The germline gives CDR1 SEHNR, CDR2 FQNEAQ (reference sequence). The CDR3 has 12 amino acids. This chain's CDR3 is CASSLTRWEQYF. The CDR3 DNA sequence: TGTGCCAGCAGCTTAACTCGATGGGAGCAGTACTTC.

The chain's CDR3 is CASSFEGIGTQYF. CDR3 DNA sequence: TGTGCCAGCAGTTTTGAGGGGATCGGGACCCAGTACTTC. This chain connects TRBV28 to TRBJ2-5, with D perhaps assigned TRBD1 or TRBD2 (5 bases each). Germline V lookup: CDR1 MDHEN, CDR2 SYDVKM. The CDR3 extends over 13 amino acids. Trimming removed 3 bases from V and 7 bases from J, with 12 bases in between.

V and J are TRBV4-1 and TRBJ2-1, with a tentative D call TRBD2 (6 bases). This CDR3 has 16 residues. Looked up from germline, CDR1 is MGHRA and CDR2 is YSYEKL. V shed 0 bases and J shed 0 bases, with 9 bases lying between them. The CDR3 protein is CASSQDQEGSYNEQFF. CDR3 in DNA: TGCGCCAGCAGCCAAGATCAGGAGGGCTCCTACAATGAGCAGTTCTTC.

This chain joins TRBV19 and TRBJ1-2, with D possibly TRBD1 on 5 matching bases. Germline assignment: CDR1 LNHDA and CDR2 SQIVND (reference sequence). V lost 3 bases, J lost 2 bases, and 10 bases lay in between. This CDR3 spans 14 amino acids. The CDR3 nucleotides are TGTGCCAGTAGTATCCAACAGGTCAACTATGGCTACACCTTC. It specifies CASSIQQVNYGYTF.

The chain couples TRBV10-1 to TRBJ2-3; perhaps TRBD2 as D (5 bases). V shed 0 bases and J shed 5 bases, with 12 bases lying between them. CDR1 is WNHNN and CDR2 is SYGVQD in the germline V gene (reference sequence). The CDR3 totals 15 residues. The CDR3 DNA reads TGCGCCAGCAGTGAGTCTTCGTTTGCGGGAGATACGCAGTATTTT. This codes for CASSESSFAGDTQYF.

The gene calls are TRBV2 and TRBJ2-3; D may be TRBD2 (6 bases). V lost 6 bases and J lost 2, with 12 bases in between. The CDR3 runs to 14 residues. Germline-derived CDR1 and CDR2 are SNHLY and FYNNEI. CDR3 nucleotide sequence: TGTGCCAGCAGCGCCGGGACTTACACAGATACGCAGTATTTT. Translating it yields CASSAGTYTDTQYF.

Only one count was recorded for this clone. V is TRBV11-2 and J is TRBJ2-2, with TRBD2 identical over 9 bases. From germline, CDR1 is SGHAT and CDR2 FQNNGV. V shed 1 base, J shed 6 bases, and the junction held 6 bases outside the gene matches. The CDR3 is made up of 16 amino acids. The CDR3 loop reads CASSLGKREVSGELFF. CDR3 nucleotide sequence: TGTGCCAGCAGCTTAGGGAAGCGGGAGGTCTCCGGGGAGCTGTTTTTT.